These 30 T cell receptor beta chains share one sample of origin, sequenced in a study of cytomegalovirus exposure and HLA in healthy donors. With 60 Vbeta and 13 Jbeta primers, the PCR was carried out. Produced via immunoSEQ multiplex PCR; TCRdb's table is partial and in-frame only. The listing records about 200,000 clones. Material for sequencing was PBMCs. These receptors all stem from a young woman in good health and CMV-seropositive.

This CDR3 is CAIGGTLNNEQFF. The CDR3 DNA reads TGTGCCATCGGCGGGACTCTTAACAATGAGCAGTTCTTC. The chain links TRBV10-3 to TRBJ2-1, with D possibly TRBD2 on 6 matching bases. The V gene's germline CDR1 is ENHRY and CDR2 SYGVKD. V was shortened by 8 bases and J by 5 bases, with 13 bases between the two germline ends. The CDR3 loop spans 13 amino acids.

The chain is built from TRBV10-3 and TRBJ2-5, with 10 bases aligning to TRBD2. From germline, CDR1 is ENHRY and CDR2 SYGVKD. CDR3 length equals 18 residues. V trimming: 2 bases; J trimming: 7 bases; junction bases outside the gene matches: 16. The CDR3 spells CAISEQSTAAGGRGTQYF. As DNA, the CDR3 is TGTGCCATCAGTGAGCAGTCTACTGCAGCGGGGGGGCGAGGGACCCAGTACTTC.

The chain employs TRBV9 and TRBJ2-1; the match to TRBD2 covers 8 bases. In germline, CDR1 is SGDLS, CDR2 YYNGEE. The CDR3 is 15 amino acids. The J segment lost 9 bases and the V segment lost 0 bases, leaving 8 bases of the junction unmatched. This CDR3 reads CASSVANGLASEQFF. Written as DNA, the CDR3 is TGTGCCAGCAGCGTAGCAAACGGACTAGCCAGTGAGCAGTTCTTC.

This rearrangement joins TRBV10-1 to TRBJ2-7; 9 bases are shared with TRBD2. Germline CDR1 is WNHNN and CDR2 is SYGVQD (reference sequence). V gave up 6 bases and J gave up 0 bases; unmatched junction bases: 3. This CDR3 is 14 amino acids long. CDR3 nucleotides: TGCGCCAGCAGATCTAGCGGGAACTCCTACGAGCAGTACTTC. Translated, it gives CASRSSGNSYEQYF.

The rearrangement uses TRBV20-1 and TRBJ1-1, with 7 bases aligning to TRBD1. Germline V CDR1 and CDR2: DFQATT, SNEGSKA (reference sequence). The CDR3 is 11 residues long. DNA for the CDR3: TGCAGGGGACAGCCGGAGACTGAAGCTTTCTTT. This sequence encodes CRGQPETEAFF.

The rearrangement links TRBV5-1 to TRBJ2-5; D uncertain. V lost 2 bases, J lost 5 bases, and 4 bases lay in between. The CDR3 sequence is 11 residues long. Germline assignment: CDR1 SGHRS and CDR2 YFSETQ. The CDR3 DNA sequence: TGCGCCAGCAGCTTCGAGGAGACCCAGTACTTC. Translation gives CASSFEETQYF.

The CDR3 nucleotides are TGTGCCAGCAAGACAGTCCCTAACTATGGCTACACCTTC. Protein sequence: CASKTVPNYGYTF. The rearrangement joins TRBV2 to TRBJ1-2; a possible D gene is TRBD1 (5 bases). V dropped 7 bases and J dropped 0 bases, with 9 bases sitting between them. Looked up from germline, CDR1 is SNHLY and CDR2 is FYNNEI. This CDR3 contains 13 residues.

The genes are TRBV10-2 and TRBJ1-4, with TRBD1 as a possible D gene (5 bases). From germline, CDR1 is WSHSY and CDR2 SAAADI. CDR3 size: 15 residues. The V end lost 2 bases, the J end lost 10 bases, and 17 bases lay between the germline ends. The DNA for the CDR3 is TGCGCCAGCAGTGAGGGCGCGGGGGTCGACGGAAAACTGTTTTTT. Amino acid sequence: CASSEGAGVDGKLFF.

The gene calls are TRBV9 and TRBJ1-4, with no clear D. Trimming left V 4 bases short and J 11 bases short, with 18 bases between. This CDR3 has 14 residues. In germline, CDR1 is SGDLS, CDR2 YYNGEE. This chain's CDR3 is CASSLKEGLGKLFF. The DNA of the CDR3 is TGTGCCAGCAGCCTCAAGGAGGGCTTGGGGAAACTGTTTTTT.

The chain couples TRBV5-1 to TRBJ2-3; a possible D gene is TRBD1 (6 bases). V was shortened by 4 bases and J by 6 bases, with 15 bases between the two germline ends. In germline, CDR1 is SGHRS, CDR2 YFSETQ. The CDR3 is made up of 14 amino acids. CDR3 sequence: CASSPRTVADTQYF. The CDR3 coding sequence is TGCGCCAGCAGCCCGCGGACAGTTGCGGATACGCAGTATTTT.

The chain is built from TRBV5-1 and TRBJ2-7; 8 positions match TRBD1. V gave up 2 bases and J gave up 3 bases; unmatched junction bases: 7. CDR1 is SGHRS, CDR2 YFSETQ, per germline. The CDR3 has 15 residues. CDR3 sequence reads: CASSLTGGRGYEQYF. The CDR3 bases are TGCGCCAGCAGCTTAACAGGGGGTAGGGGCTACGAGCAGTACTTC.

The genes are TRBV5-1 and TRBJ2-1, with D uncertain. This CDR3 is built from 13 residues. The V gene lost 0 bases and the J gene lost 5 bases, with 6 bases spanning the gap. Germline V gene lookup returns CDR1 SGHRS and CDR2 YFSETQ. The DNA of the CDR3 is TGCGCCAGCAGCTTGGCCCAGAACAATGAGCAGTTCTTC. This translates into CASSLAQNNEQFF.

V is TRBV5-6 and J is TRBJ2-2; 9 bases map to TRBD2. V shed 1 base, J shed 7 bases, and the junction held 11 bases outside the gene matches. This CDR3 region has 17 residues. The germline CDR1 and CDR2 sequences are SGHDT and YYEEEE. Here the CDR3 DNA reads TGTGCCAGCAGCTTGAGGGGCAGACTAGCGGTACTCGGGGAGCTGTTTTTT. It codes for CASSLRGRLAVLGELFF.

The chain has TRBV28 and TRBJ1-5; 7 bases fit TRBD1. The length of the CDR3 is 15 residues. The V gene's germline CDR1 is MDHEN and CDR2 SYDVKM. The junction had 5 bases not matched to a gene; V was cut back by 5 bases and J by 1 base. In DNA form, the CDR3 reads TGTGCCAGCAGTCCTTGGGACAGAAGCAATCAGCCCCAGCATTTT. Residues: CASSPWDRSNQPQHF.

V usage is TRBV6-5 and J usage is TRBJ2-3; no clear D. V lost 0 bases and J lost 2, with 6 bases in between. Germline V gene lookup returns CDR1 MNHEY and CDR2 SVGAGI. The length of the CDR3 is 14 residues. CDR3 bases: TGTGCCAGCAGTTACTCCGAGGTCACAGATACGCAGTATTTT. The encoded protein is CASSYSEVTDTQYF.

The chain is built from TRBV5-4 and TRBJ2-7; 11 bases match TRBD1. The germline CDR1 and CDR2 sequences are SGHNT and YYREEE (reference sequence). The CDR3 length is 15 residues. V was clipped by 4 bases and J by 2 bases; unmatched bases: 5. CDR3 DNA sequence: TGTGCCAGCAGCGCCCCGGGACAGGGGGCCTACGAGCAGTACTTC. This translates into CASSAPGQGAYEQYF.

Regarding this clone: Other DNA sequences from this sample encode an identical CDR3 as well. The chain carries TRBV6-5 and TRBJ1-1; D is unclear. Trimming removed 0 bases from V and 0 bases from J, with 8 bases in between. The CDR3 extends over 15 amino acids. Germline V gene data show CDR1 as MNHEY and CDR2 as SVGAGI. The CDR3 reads CASSYSAGMNTEAFF. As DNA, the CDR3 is TGTGCCAGCAGTTACTCGGCAGGAATGAACACTGAAGCTTTCTTT.

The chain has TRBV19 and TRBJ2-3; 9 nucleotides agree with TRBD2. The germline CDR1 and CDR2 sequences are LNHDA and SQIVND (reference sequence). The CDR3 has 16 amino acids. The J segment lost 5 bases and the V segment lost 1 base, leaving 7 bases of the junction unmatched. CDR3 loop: CASSIALDSGRDTQYF. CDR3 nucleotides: TGTGCCAGTAGTATAGCGTTGGATAGCGGGAGAGATACGCAGTATTTT.

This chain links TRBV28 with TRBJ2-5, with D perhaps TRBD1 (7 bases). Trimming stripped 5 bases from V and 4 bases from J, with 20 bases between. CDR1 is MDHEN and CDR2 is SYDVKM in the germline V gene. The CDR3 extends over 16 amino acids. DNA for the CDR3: TGTGCCAGCAGTGCTAGGGGGCTAGCGCGCGGAGAGACCCAGTACTTC. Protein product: CASSARGLARGETQYF.

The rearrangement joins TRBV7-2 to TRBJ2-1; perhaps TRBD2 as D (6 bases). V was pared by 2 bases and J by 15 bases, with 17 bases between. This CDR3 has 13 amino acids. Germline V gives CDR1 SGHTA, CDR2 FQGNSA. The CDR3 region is CASSLIWGEFRFF. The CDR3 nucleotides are TGTGCCAGCAGCTTAATTTGGGGGGAGTTTCGGTTCTTC.

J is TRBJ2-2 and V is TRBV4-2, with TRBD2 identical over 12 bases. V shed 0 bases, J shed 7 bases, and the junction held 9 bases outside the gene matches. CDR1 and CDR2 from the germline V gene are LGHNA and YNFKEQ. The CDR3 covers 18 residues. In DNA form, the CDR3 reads TGTGCCAGCAGCCAAGAGAGGCTAGCGGGGGGGGGAAACGGGGAGCTGTTTTTT. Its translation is CASSQERLAGGGNGELFF.

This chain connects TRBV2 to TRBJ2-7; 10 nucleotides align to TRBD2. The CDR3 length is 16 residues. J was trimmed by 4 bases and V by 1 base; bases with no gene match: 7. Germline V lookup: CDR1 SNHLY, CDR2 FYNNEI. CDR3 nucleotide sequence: TGTGCCAGCAGTGAAGGTCCCAGCGGGAGGGTTTACGAGCAGTACTTC. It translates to CASSEGPSGRVYEQYF. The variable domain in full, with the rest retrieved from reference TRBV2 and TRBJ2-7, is EPEVTQTPSHQVTQMGQEVILRCVPISNHLYFYWYRQILGQKVEFLVSFYNNEISEKSEIFDDQFSVERPDGSNFTLKIRSTKLEDSAMYFCASSEGPSGRVYEQYFGPGTRLTVT.

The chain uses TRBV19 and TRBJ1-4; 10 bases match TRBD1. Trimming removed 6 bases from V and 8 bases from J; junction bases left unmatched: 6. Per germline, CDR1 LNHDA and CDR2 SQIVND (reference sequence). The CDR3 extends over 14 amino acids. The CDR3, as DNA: TGTGCCAGTAGAACGGGACAGGGGCACGAAAAACTGTTTTTT. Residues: CASRTGQGHEKLFF.

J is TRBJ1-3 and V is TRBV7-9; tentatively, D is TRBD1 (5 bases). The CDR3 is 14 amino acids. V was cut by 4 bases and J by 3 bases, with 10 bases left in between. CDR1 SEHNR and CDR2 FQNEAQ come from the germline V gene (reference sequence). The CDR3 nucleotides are TGTGCCAGCAGCTACGGGGGGTTTGGAAACACCATATATTTT. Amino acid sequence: CASSYGGFGNTIYF.

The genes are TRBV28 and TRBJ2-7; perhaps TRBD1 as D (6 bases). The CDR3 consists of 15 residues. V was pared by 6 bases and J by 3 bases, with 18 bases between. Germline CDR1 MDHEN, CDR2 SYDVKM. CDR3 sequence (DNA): TGTGCCAGCAGCCTAGGGGGAAACCGTCACTACGAGCAGTACTTC. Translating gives CASSLGGNRHYEQYF.

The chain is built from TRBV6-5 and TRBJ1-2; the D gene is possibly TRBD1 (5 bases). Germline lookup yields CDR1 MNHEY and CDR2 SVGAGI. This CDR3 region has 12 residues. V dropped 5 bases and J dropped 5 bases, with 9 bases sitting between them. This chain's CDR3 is CASSPDSYGYTF. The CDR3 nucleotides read TGTGCCAGCAGTCCAGACAGTTATGGCTACACCTTC.

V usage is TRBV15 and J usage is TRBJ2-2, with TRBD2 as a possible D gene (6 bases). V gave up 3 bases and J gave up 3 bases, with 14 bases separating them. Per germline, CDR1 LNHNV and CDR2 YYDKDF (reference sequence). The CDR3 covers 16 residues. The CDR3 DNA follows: TGTGCCACCAGCAGTGCGGGACCGAGGGACACCGGGGAGCTGTTTTTT. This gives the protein CATSSAGPRDTGELFF.

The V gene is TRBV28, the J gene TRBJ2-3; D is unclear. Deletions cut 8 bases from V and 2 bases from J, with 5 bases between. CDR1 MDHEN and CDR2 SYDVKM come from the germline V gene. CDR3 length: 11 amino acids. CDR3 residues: CASFYTDTQYF. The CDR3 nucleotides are TGTGCCAGCTTCTACACAGATACGCAGTATTTT.

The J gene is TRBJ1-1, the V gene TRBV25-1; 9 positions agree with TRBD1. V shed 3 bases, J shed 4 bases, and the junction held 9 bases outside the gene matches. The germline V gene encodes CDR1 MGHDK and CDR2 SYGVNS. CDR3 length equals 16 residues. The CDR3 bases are TGTGCCAGCAGTGAGCCTACAGGGGGCCACATCACTGAAGCTTTCTTT. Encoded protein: CASSEPTGGHITEAFF.

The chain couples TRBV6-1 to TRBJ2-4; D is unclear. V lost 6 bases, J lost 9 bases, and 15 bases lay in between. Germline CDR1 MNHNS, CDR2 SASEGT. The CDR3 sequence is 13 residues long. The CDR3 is CASSTVLLGIQYF. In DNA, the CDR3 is TGTGCCAGCAGCACCGTCCTCCTAGGCATTCAGTACTTC.